The T cell receptor (beta chain) under discussion was sequenced for a study of post-analysis software for immune sequencing data. Study background: As for disease course, relapsing-remitting, secondary progressive and progressive-relapsing multiple sclerosis were all included.

For this clonotype: No antigen is known for it.

Each TCR beta cDNA library carried unique molecular identifiers. The yield from about 1 to 10 million T cells was around 500,000 cDNA molecules in total. TCRdb reprocessed the PCR reads with MiXCR, giving one entry per CDR3 protein. The repertoire has fewer than 700,000 distinct CDR3 sequences, around 47% of them found once; the top ten carry around 1.7%. The CDR3 runs 16 residues. The V end was cut by 6 bases, the J end by 1 base, with 20 bases between. Germline lookup yields CDR1 SGHRS and CDR2 YFSETQ. General study results and limits: Roughly 5 TRBV segments, TRBV5-6, TRBV5-1 and TRBV20-1 among them, were found more frequent in patients than controls. Comparison with controls showed significantly lower normalized Chao1 diversity in multiple sclerosis patients. With F measure, samples from one preparation batch clustered together strongly.

Sequencing input: blood. The V and J genes are TRBV5-1 and TRBJ2-7; either TRBD1 or TRBD2 may fit D (5 bases each). The TCR originated in a girl aged 5-17 years with multiple sclerosis. CDR3 DNA: TGCGCCAGCACCCCTCCGCAGGGCAGAGGGTCCTACGAGCAGTACTTC. It codes for CASTPPQGRGSYEQYF.